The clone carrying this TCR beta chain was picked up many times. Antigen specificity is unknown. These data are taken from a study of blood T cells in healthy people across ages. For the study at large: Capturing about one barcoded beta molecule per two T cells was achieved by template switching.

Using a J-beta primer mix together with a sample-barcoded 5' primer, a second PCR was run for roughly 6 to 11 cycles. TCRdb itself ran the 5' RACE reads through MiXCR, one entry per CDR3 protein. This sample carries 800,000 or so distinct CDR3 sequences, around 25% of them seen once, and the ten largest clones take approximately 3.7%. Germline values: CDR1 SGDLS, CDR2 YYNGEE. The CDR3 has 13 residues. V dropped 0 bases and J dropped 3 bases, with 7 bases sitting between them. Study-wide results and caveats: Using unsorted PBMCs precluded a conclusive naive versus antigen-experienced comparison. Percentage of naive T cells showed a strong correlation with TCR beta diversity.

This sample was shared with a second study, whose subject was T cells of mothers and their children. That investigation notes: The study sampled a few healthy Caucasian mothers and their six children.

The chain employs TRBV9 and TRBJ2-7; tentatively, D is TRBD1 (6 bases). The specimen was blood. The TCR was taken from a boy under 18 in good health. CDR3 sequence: CASSVDRDYEQYF. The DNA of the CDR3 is TGTGCCAGCAGCGTAGACAGGGACTACGAGCAGTACTTC.